This TCR beta chain was captured in a study of blood T cell repertoires in COVID-19. Unmatched junction bases numbered 5, after V lost 4 bases and J lost 4 bases. The CDR3 runs to 14 residues. CDR1 is MDHEN, CDR2 SYDVKM, per germline. Original processing notes: The authors estimated nucleated cell counts from reference gene primer amplification. Sequenced by immunoSEQ multiplex PCR; TCRdb stores in-frame clones only, minus some. That table gives V, J and clone size, and the DNA gave D and trimming. The sample records about 170,000 clones, approximately 86% being singletons. The Seattle patients, enrolled during active infection, were followed longitudinally.

The receptor was isolated from an elderly woman with COVID-19, enrolled during active disease. V gene TRBV28 combines with J gene TRBJ1-2, with 8 bases aligning to TRBD1. The sequencing input was peripheral blood. CDR3 nucleotides: TGTGCCAGCAGTTCCTCCGGGACAGGCTATGGCTACACCTTC. It is translated as CASSSSGTGYGYTF.